The T cell receptor (beta chain) described here comes from a study of T-cell reconstitution after alpha-beta-depleted transplantation in children. This clonotype occurred a few times. A library of TCRbeta sequences, prepared with unique molecular identifiers, was generated. TCRdb re-derived calls from the PCR reads in MiXCR, one entry per CDR3 protein. The repertoire holds approximately 200,000 distinct CDR3 sequences, roughly 14% seen once, with around 14% in the top ten. CDR3 length equals 14 residues. J was trimmed by 9 bases and V by 7 bases; bases with no gene match: 8. CDR1 is SGHRS and CDR2 is YFSETQ in the germline V gene.

The chain recombines TRBV5-1 with TRBJ2-1; 12 bases line up with TRBD2. This material consisted of PBMCs from the stem cell graft donor, taken from the stem cell graft. This TCR was sampled from a human donor who donated a stem cell graft to a child with acute lymphoblastic leukemia. In DNA, the CDR3 is TGCGCCAGCCACCTAGCGGGGGGGGTTGGTGAGCAGTTCTTC. It is translated as CASHLAGGVGEQFF.